This paragraph covers one T cell receptor beta chain sequence. The antigen is not known. These data come from a study of T cells in Graves' hyperthyroidism and ophthalmopathy. The wider study: At initial diagnosis, before any treatment had begun, peripheral blood was obtained. General study results and limits: Researchers found most expanded thyroid clonotypes above 0.001 in blood as well.

Not enrolled were patients with uncontrolled infection, other autoimmune disease, pregnancy or lactation. Regions amplified from RNA transcripts were the TCR beta CDR3 regions. The study used the HTBI primer set for a first-round RT-PCR of the TCR CDR3. In TCRdb, the multiplex PCR reads were re-called with MiXCR into one record per CDR3 protein. The sample lists about 610,000 distinct CDR3 sequences, roughly a sixth occurring once. This CDR3 has 13 residues. The germline CDR1 and CDR2 sequences are LNHDA and SQIVND (reference sequence). The V gene lost 6 bases and the J gene lost 6 bases, with 11 bases spanning the gap.

Sequenced sample: blood. The receptor was derived from a woman in her thirties or forties with Graves' ophthalmopathy. The chain joins TRBV19 to TRBJ2-2; D might be TRBD2 (6 bases). This chain's CDR3 is CASREGWSGELFF. For the CDR3, the DNA is TGTGCCAGTAGGGAGGGTTGGTCCGGGGAGCTGTTTTTT.